This T cell receptor (beta chain) comes out of a study of identical twins. Broader study findings: For out-of-frame beta sequences, excess twin sharing was weaker. Modeled out-of-frame TCR alpha sharing in monozygotic twins fell below observed levels.

TCRdb reprocessed the 5' RACE reads via MiXCR and lists one record per CDR3 protein. The table includes around 500,000 distinct CDR3 sequences, 14% detected once. Worth noting for this clonotype: What it binds is not known.

This same sample was also part of a study on yellow fever vaccine responses in identical twins. That publication notes: Each twin's T cell response to the vaccine was reported to look partly convergent and partly personalized.

Material for sequencing was CD4+ T cells sorted from blood. The clonotype originates from a woman under 30 in good health.

The CDR3 DNA sequence: TGTGCCAGCAGCTTCTGGACAGCCTATTCTGGGGCCAACGTCCTGACTTTC. Translating it yields CASSFWTAYSGANVLTF. The chain is built from TRBV28 and TRBJ2-6; possibly TRBD1 for D (6 bases). Germline CDR1 reads MDHEN; CDR2 reads SYDVKM. CDR3 length equals 17 residues. V was clipped by 6 bases and J by 1 base, with 16 bases between them.